This entry describes one T cell receptor (beta chain). As yet, its antigen is unknown. The CDR3 is made up of 13 amino acids. Germline V gene lookup returns CDR1 MNHNS and CDR2 SASEGT. V was pared by 3 bases and J by 7 bases, with 7 bases between. This sample was included in a study of graft-versus-host responses after intestinal transplantation. Study-wide context: As for transplant type, recipients had multivisceral, liver-intestinal, or isolated intestinal grafts. Among the recipients, all got anti-thymocyte globulin induction and then tacrolimus and steroids for around 3 years. Findings and caveats of the study: Subjects displaying graft-donor T cell macrochimerism possessed elevated graft-versus-host to host-versus-graft clonal ratios inside allografts. GvH clones turned up in recipient marrow; some had shown up first in ileum or blood.

The graft tissue was processed, and this released both intraepithelial and lamina propria lymphocytes. The data were produced by immunoSEQ multiplex PCR, yet TCRdb's version contains in-frame clones alone and is incomplete. The top ten clones hold roughly 24% of a sample with about 9,800 clones, approximately 80% of them seen once. Sequencing used ileum tissue, obtained approximately 530 days after intestinal transplant. The clonotype comes from a human patient who received an intestinal transplant, so some T cells may come from the graft donor. The V gene is TRBV6-1, the J gene TRBJ1-6; possibly TRBD1 for D (5 bases). CDR3 bases: TGTGCCAGCAGTGACAGGGAAAATTCACCCCTCCACTTT. Translation gives CASSDRENSPLHF.